The sequence of this T cell receptor (beta chain) was determined in a study of cytomegalovirus exposure and HLA in healthy donors. The study, taken as a whole, reports: Specificity of three CMV-associated chains for CMV antigens was verified in vitro.

Losses at the gene ends were 4 bases for V and 5 bases for J; bases not matched to a gene: 5. This CDR3 has 14 amino acids. Germline-derived CDR1 and CDR2 are SGHAT and FQNNGV. On this clone itself: The antigen remains unidentified.

The PCR made use of 60 Vbeta and 13 Jbeta primers. The method was immunoSEQ multiplex PCR; TCRdb's version includes in-frame clones alone and lacks a portion of them. Of around 98,000 clones listed, approximately 70% are singletons. At collection, donors were nominally healthy, but unrecorded immune exposures were probable. This TCR was sampled from a man over 45 in good health and CMV-seronegative. Sequences were obtained from PBMCs. The chain carries TRBV11-2 and TRBJ2-1, with 7 positions matching TRBD1. The CDR3 loop reads CASSSRDRHNEQFF. The CDR3 nucleotides are TGTGCCAGCAGCTCCCGGGACAGACACAATGAGCAGTTCTTC.